The rows below give T cell receptor beta chains drawn from one sample of a study of T cells in Graves' hyperthyroidism and ophthalmopathy. Each CDR3 protein is one row after TCRdb ran MiXCR on the multiplex PCR reads. The sample comprises roughly 500,000 distinct CDR3 sequences, around a fifth of which are singletons, and approximately 54% rests with the top ten. Sequences were obtained from blood. These receptors were taken from a woman in her sixties or seventies with Graves' ophthalmopathy. Both conserved end residues are part of each CDR3. Fields, in order: D gene, J gene, clone size, V gene, CDR3 protein, CDR3 DNA. A D gene is named only where the DNA matches it firmly. Clone size appears in some rows only: once, few, many, or a class for an expanded clone.

. | TRBJ2-1 | few | TRBV10-3 | CAISEAALSGIYNEQFF | TGTGCCATCAGTGAGGCCGCCCTTAGCGGAATCTACAATGAGCAGTTCTTC
TRBD2 | TRBJ2-3 | . | TRBV7-9 | CASILTGLAGKDTQYF | TGTGCCAGCATCCTTACGGGACTAGCGGGAAAAGATACGCAGTATTTT
. | TRBJ1-2 | . | TRBV7-2 | CASSLGGGSYGYTF | TGTGCCAGCAGCTTGGGTGGGGGGTCCTATGGCTACACCTTC
TRBD2 | TRBJ2-6 | . | TRBV13 | CASSLTRTSGASGANVLTF | TGTGCCAGCAGCTTAACACGGACTAGCGGAGCCTCTGGGGCCAACGTCCTGACTTTC
. | TRBJ1-2 | many | TRBV15 | CATSRVPTGPNYGYTF | TGTGCCACCAGCAGAGTACCGACAGGTCCTAACTATGGCTACACCTTC
. | TRBJ2-4 | few | TRBV6-1 | CASTGGGIGKNIQYF | TGTGCCAGCACCGGAGGGGGGATCGGCAAAAACATTCAGTACTTC
TRBD1 | TRBJ1-2 | . | TRBV6-1 | CASSDFTPRQGEGGYTF | TGTGCCAGCAGTGATTTTACTCCCCGACAGGGGGAAGGTGGCTACACCTTC
. | TRBJ2-3 | . | TRBV12-3/TRBV12-4 | CASSSTTDRPDTQYF | TGTGCCAGCAGTTCCACTACGGACCGTCCAGATACGCAGTATTTT
. | TRBJ2-5 | . | TRBV24-1 | CATSAEVPETQYF | TGTGCCACCAGTGCGGAGGTCCCAGAGACCCAGTACTTC
. | TRBJ2-7 | few | TRBV24-1 | CATSDARGGYEQYF | TGTGCCACCAGTGATGCCAGGGGGGGCTACGAGCAGTACTTC